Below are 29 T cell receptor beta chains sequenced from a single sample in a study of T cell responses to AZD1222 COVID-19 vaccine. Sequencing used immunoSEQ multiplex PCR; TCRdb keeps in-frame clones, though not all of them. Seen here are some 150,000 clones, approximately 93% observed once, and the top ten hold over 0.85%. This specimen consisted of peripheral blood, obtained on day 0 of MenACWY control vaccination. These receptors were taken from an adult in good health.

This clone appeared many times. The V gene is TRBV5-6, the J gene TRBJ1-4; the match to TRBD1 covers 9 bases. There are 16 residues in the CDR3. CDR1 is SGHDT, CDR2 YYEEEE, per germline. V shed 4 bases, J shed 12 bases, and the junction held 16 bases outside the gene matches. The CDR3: CASSLQQGAGWGELFF. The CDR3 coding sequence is TGTGCCAGCAGCCTGCAACAGGGGGCAGGGTGGGGGGAACTGTTTTTT.

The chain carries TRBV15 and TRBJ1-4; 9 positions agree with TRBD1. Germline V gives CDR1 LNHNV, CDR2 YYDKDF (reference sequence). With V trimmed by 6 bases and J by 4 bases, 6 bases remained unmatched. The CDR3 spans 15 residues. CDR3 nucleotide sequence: TGTGCCACCAGAGGGGGACAGGGCAATAATGAAAAACTGTTTTTT. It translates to CATRGGQGNNEKLFF.

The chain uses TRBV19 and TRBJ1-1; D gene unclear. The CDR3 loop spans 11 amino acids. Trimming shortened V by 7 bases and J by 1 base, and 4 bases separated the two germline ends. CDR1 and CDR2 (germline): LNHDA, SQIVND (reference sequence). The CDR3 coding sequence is TGTGCCAGTAAAACGAACACTGAAGCTTTCTTT. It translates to CASKTNTEAFF.

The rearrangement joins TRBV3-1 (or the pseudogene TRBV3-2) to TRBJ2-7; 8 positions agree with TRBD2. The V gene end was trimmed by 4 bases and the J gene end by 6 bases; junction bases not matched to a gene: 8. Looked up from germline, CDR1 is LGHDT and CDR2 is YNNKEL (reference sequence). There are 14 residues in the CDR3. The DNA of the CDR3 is TGTGCCAGCAGCCCCAGCGGGAGCCCCCTCGAGCAGTACTTC. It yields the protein CASSPSGSPLEQYF.

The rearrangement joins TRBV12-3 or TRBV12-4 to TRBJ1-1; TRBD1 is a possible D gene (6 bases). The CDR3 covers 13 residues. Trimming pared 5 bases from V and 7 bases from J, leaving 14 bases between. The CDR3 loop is CASSLRTAFEAFF. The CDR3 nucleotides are TGTGCCAGCAGTCTCAGGACAGCCTTTGAAGCTTTCTTT.

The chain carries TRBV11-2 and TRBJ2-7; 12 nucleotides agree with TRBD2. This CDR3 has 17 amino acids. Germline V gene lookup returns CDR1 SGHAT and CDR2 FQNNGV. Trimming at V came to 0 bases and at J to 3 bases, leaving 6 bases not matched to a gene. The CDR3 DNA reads TGTGCCAGCAGCTTAGAAGGCCCTAGCGGGAGGGGCTACGAGCAGTACTTC. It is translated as CASSLEGPSGRGYEQYF.

The chain's CDR3 is CASSPNTKATGELFF. CDR3 coding DNA: TGTGCCAGCAGCCCCAACACGAAAGCCACCGGGGAGCTGTTTTTT. The gene calls are TRBV11-3 and TRBJ2-2; no firm D call. Germline-derived CDR1 and CDR2 are SGHNT and YENEEA. Trimming shortened V by 5 bases and J by 4 bases, and 14 bases separated the two germline ends. The CDR3 has 15 residues.

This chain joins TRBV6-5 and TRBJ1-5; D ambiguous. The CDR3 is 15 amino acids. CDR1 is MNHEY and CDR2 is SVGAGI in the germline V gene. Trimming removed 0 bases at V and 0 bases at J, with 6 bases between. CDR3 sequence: CASSYSINSNQPQHF. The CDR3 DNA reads TGTGCCAGCAGTTACTCGATAAATAGCAATCAGCCCCAGCATTTT.

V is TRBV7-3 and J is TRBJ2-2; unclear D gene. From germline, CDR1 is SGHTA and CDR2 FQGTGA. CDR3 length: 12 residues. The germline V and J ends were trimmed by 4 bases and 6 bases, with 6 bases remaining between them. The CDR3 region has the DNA TGTGCCAGCAGCTCCCCCGCCGGGGAGCTGTTTTTT. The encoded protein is CASSSPAGELFF. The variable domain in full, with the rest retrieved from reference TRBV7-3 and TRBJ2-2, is GAGVSQTPSNKVTEKGKYVELRCDPISGHTALYWYRQSLGQGPEFLIYFQGTGAADDSGLPNDRFFAVRPEGSVSTLKIQRTERGDSAVYLCASSSPAGELFFGEGSRLTVL.

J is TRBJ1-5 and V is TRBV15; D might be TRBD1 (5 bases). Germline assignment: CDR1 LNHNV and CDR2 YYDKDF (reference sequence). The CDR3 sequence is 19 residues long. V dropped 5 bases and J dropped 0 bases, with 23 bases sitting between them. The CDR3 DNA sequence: TGTGCCACCAGCTCTGGGCGGGACCTTTCCCAATATAGCAATCAGCCCCAGCATTTT. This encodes CATSSGRDLSQYSNQPQHF.

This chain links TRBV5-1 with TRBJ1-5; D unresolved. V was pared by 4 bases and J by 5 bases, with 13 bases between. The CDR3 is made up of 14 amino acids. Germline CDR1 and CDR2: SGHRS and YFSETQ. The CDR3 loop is CASSPGVSDQPQHF. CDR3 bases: TGCGCCAGCAGCCCGGGTGTGAGCGATCAGCCCCAGCATTTT.

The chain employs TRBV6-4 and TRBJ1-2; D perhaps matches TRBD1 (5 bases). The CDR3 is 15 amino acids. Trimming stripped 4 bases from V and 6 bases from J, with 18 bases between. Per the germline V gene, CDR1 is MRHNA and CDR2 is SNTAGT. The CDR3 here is CASSAVVGAGHGYTF. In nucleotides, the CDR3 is TGTGCCAGCAGTGCGGTGGTAGGGGCTGGTCATGGCTACACCTTC.

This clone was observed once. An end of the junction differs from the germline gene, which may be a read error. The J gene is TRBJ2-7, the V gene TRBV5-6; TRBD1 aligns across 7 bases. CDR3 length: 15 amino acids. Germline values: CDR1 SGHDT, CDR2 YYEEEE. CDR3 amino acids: CASSPVRDSDSGSHF. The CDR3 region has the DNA TGTGCCAGCAGCCCCGTCAGGGACAGCGACTCCGGGTCGCACTTC.

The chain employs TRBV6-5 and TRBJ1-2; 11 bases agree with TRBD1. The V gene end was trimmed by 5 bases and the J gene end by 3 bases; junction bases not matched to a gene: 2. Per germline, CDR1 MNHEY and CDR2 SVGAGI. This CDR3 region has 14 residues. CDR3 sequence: CASSRTGGHYGYTF. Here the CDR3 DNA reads TGTGCCAGCAGTCGGACAGGGGGCCACTATGGCTACACCTTC.

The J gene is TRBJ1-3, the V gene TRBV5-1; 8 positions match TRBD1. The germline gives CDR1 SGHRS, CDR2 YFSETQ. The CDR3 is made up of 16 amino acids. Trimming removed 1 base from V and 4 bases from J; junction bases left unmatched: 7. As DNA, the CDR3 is TGCGCCAGCAGCTTGCAGGGACAGGAGTCCGGAAACACCATATATTTT. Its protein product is CASSLQGQESGNTIYF.

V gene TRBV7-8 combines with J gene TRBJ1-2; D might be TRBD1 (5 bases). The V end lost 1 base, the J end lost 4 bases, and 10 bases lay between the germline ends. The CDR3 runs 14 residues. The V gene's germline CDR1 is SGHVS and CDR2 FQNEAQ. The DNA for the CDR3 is TGTGCCAGCAGCTTAGACGGGGGGGGCTATGGCTACACCTTC. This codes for CASSLDGGGYGYTF.

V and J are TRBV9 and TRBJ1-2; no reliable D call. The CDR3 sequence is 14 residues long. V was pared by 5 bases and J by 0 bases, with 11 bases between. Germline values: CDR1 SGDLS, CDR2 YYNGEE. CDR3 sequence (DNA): TGTGCCAGCAGGGCGGGTGGCGCTAACTATGGCTACACCTTC. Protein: CASRAGGANYGYTF.

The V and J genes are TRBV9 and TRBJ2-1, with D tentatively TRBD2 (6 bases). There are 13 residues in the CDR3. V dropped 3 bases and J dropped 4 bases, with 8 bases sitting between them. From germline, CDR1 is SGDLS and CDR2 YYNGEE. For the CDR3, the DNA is TGTGCCAGCAGCGCGGGACTTTACAATGAGCAGTTCTTC. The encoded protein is CASSAGLYNEQFF.

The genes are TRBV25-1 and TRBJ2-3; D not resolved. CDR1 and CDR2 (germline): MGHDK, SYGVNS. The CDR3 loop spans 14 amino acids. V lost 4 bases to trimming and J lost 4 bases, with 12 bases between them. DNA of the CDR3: TGTGCCAGCAGTGCTAGGGCCGCGGCAGATACGCAGTATTTT. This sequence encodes CASSARAAADTQYF.

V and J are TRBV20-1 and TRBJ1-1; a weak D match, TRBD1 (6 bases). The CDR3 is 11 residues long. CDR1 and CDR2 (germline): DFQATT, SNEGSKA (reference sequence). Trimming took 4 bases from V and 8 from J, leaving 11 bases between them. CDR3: CSANRGAEAFF. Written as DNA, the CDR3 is TGCAGTGCTAATAGGGGGGCAGAAGCTTTCTTT.

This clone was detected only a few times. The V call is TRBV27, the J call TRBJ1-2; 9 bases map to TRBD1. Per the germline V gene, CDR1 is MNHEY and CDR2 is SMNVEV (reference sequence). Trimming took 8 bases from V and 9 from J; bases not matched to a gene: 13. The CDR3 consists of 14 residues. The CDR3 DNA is TGTGCCAGCCGACAACCGGGACAGGGCGGCCGCTACACCTTC. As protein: CASRQPGQGGRYTF.

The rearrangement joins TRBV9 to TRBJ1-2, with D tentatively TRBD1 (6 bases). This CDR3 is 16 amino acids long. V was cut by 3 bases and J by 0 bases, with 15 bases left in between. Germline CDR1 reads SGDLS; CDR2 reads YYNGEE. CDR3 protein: CASSEGGGGSNYGYTF. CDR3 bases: TGTGCCAGCAGCGAAGGAGGAGGGGGGTCTAACTATGGCTACACCTTC.

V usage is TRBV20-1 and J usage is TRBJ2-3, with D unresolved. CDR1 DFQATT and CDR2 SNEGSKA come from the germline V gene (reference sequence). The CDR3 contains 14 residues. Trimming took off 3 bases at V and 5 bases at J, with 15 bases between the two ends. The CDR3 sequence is CSASAHPYGDTQYF. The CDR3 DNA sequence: TGCAGTGCTAGTGCTCACCCATATGGAGATACGCAGTATTTT.

The CDR3 is CASSPPGRGRYEQYF. The DNA for the CDR3 is TGTGCCAGCTCACCACCTGGGAGGGGTCGGTACGAGCAGTACTTC. The chain couples TRBV18 to TRBJ2-7, with TRBD2 matching over 7 bases. Germline V CDR1 and CDR2: KGHSH, LQKENI. The CDR3 runs to 15 residues. The trim removed 0 bases at V and 4 bases at J, leaving 6 bases unmatched.

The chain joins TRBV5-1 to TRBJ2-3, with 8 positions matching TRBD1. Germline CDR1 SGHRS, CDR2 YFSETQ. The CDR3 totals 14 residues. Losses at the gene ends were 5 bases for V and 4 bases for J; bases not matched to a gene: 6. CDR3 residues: CASRARTGSDTQYF. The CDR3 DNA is TGCGCCAGCAGGGCCCGGACAGGGTCAGATACGCAGTATTTT.

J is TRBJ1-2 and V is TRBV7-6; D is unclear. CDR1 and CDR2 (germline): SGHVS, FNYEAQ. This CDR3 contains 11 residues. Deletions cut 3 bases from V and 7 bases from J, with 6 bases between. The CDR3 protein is CASSLVLGYTF. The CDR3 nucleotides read TGTGCCAGCAGCTTGGTGCTTGGCTACACCTTC.

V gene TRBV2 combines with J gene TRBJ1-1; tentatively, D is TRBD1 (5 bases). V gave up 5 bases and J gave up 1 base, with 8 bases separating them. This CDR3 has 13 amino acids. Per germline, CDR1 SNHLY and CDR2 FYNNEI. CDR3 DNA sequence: TGTGCCAGCAGTCTTGACAGGAACACTGAAGCTTTCTTT. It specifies CASSLDRNTEAFF.

CDR3 bases: TGTGCCAGCAGTTTACCCGGTGCCAACTACGAGCAGTACTTC. It is translated as CASSLPGANYEQYF. The gene calls are TRBV28 and TRBJ2-7; D uncertain. V lost 2 bases, J lost 3 bases, and 11 bases lay in between. CDR1 is MDHEN and CDR2 is SYDVKM in the germline V gene. The CDR3 consists of 14 residues.

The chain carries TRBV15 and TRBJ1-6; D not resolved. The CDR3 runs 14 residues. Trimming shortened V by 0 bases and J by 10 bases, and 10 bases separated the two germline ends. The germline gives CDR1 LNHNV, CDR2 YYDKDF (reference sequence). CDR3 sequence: CATSREGLRSPLHF. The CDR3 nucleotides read TGTGCCACCAGCAGAGAGGGATTACGATCACCCCTCCACTTT. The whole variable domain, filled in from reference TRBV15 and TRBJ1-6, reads DAMVIQNPRYQVTQFGKPVTLSCSQTLNHNVMYWYQQKSSQAPKLLFHYYDKDFNNEADTPDNFQSRRPNTSFCFLDIRSPGLGDTAMYLCATSREGLRSPLHFGNGTRLTVT.